One and the same sample provided the 4 T cell receptor beta chains below, sequenced in a study of blood T cell repertoires in COVID-19. Repertoires were generated with immunoSEQ multiplex PCR, while TCRdb's copy carries only in-frame clones and drops some. The sample carries some 190,000 clones, about four fifths recorded once. Sequences were obtained from peripheral blood. Receptors were obtained from a man aged 55 to 70 with acute or convalescent COVID-19.

The chain couples TRBV5-1 to TRBJ2-7; a possible D gene is TRBD2 (7 bases). Trimming removed 3 bases from V and 4 bases from J, with 14 bases in between. Germline V CDR1 and CDR2: SGHRS, YFSETQ. This CDR3 has 14 amino acids. CDR3 in DNA: TGCGCCAGCAGCTCCGGGGGGCCGGTATACGAGCAGTACTTC. This sequence encodes CASSSGGPVYEQYF.

V usage is TRBV6-1 and J usage is TRBJ1-5; D gene uncertain. CDR3 size: 11 residues. Per the germline V gene, CDR1 is MNHNS and CDR2 is SASEGT. V lost 3 bases to trimming and J lost 7 bases, with 4 bases between them. The CDR3: CASSDGQPQHF. Written as DNA, the CDR3 is TGTGCCAGCAGTGACGGGCAGCCCCAGCATTTT.

The CDR3: CASSSTAGEAFF. CDR3 nucleotides: TGCGCCAGCAGCTCGACAGCGGGTGAAGCTTTCTTT. V is TRBV5-1 and J is TRBJ1-1; tentatively, D is TRBD1 (5 bases). This CDR3 is built from 12 residues. V lost 3 bases and J lost 7, with 10 bases in between. From germline, CDR1 is SGHRS and CDR2 YFSETQ. The full variable domain, completed using reference TRBV5-1 and TRBJ1-1, is KAGVTQTPRYLIKTRGQQVTLSCSPISGHRSVSWYQQTPGQGLQFLFEYFSETQRNKGNFPGRFSGRQFSNSRSEMNVSTLELGDSALYLCASSSTAGEAFFGQGTRLTVV.

Here the CDR3 DNA reads TGCGCCAGCAGCGAACAGGGTCATAGTAGTAATTCACCCCTCCACTTT. Protein sequence: CASSEQGHSSNSPLHF. The rearrangement links TRBV5-1 to TRBJ1-6; D might be TRBD1 (6 bases). Germline-derived CDR1 and CDR2 are SGHRS and YFSETQ. Deletions cut 4 bases from V and 6 bases from J, with 17 bases between. CDR3 size: 16 residues.